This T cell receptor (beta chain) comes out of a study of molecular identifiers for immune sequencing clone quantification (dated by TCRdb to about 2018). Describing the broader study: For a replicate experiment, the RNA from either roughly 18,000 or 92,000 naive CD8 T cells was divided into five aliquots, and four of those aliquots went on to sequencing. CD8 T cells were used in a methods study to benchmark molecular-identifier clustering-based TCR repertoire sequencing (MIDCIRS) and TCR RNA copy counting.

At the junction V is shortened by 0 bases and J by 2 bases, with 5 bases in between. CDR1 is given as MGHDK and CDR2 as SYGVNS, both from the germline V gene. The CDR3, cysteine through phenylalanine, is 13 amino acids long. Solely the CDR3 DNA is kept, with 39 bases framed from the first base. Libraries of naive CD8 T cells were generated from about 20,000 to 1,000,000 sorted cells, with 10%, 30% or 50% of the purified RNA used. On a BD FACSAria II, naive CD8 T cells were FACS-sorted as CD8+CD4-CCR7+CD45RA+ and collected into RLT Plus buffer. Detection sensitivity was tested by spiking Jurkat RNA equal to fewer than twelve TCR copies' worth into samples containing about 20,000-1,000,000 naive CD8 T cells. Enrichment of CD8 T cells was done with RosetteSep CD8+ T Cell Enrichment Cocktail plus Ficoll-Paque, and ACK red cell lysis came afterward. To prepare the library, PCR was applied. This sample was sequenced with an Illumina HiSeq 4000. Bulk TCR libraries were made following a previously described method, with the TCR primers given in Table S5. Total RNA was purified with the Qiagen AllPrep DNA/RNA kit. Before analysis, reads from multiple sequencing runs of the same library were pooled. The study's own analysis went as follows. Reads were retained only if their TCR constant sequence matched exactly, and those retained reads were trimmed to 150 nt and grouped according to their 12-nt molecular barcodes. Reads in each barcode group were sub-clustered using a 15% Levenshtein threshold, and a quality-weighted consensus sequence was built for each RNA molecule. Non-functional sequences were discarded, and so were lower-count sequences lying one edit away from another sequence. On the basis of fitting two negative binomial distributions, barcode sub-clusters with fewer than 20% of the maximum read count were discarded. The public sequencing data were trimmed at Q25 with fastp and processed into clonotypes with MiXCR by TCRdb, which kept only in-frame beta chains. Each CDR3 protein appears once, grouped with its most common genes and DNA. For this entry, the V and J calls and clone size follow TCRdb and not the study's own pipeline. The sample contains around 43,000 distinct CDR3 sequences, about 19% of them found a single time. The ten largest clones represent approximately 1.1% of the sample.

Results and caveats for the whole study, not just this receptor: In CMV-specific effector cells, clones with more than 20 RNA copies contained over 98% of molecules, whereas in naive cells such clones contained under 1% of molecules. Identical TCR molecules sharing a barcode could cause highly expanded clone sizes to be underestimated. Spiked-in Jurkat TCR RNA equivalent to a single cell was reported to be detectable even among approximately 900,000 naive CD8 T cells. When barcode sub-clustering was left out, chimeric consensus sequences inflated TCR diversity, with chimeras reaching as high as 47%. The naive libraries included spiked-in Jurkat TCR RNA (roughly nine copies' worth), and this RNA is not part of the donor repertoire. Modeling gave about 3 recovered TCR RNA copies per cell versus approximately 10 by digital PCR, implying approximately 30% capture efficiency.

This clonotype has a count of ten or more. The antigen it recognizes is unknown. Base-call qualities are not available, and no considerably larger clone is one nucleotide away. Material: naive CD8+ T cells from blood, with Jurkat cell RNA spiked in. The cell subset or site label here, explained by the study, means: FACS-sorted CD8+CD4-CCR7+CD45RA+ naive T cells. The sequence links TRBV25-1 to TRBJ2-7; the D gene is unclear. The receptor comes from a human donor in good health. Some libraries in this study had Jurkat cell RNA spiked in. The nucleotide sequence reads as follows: TGTGCCAGCAGTGAATACCTGACCTACGAGCAGTACTTC. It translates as CASSEYLTYEQYF.